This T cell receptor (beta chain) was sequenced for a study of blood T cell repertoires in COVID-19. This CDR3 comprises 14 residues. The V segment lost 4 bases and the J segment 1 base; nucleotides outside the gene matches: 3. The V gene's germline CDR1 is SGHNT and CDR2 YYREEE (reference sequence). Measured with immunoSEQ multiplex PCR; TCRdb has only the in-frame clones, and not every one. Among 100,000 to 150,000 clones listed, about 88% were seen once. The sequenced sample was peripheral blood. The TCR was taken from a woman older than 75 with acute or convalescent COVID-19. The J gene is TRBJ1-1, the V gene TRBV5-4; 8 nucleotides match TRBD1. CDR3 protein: CASSGQGRNTEAFF. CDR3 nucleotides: TGTGCCAGCAGCGGACAGGGCCGGAACACTGAAGCTTTCTTT.